This T cell receptor (beta chain) was identified during a study of blood T cell repertoires in COVID-19 (TCRdb year 2020). In the study overall: The collaborator samples originated in the United States, Italy and Spain and spanned the acute and convalescent phases of COVID-19. The prospective study material was composed of cDNA or gDNA derived from T cells, B-cell-depleted T cells, or PBMCs. Subjects who had been exposed to COVID-19, were actively infected with it, or had recovered from it provided the deeply sampled blood TCRbeta repertoires that made up the dataset. The repertoires were made available in a free public database intended to serve as a resource for research on the immune response to SARS-CoV-2. Samples came from the ongoing ImmuneRACE study (first 160 participants) plus 1,254 subjects from 6 global collaborators. The sample metadata nearly always contained a de-identified subject ID, COVID-19 status, age in years and sex. Where available, HLA class I and class II types were taken from metadata supplied by the sample provider and were not determined by assay-based typing.

Whole blood was collected in K2EDTA tubes by collaborating institutions according to the institutions' own protocols. For TCRbeta analysis, collaborators shipped samples in one of three forms: frozen whole blood, isolated PBMCs, or DNA extracted from either of those sample types. General conclusions and limits of the study: The quantity of clinical and demographic metadata differed by source and by participant and was supplied without curation.

TCRbeta CDR3 regions were amplified from genomic DNA by means of the immunoSEQ Assay, a bias-controlled multiplex PCR. The paper's data handling went like this. Within the assay, amplification of reference gene primers was used to estimate how many nucleated cells each sample contained. To quantify the absolute abundance of each unique TCRbeta CDR3 rearrangement, sequence reads were collapsed and filtered. For each sample, productive Simpson clonality was calculated by taking the square root of Simpson's diversity index across productive rearrangements. TCRdb stores this immuneACCESS table with in-frame sequences only. Part of the clones is absent; in the studies checked, under half of the shortfall reflects unresolved V genes, and no reason is known for the rest. Clonal size and the V and J genes are those of that table, whereas D and trimming came from the DNA. This sample holds about 260,000 clones; 65% to 90% were observed only once. 13% of the sample is taken by the ten largest.

Worth noting for this clone: This receptor's antigen is unknown. One base away there is no much larger clone; base qualities are not given.

The source material was peripheral blood. This clonotype originated in a human donor in a cohort sampled during active COVID-19.

The DNA sequence follows: TGTGCCAGCAGTCGCCTAGGCCAGGGGGCAGCCAAAAACATTCAGTACTTC. It is translated as CASSRLGQGAAKNIQYF. Recombination connected TRBV2 to TRBJ2-4, and TRBD1 matches 8 of the central bases. Relative to germline, V is missing 5 bases and J is missing 0 bases, with 9 bases of the junction outside any gene match. The CDR3 runs 17 amino acids, cysteine and phenylalanine included. Kept here is only the CDR3 DNA, which spans 51 bases and is read in frame from base 1. The germline V gene yields SNHLY for CDR1 and FYNNEI for CDR2.